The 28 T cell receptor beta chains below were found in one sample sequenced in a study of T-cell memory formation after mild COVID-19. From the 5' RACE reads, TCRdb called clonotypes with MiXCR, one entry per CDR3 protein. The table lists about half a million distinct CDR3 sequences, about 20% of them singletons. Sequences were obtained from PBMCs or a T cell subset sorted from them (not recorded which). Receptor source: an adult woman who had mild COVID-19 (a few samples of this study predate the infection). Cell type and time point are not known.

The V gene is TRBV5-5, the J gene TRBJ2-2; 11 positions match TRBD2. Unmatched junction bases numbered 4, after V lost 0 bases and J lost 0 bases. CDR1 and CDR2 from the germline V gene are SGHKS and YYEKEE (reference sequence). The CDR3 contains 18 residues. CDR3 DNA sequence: TGTGCCAGCAGCTTGGGACTAGCGGGGAATCCGAACACCGGGGAGCTGTTTTTT. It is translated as CASSLGLAGNPNTGELFF.

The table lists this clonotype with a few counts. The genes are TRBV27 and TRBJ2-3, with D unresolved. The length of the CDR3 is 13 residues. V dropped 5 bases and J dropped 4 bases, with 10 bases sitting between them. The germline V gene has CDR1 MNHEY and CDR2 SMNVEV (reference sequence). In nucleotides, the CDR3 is TGTGCCAGCAGTAGAACCCGGTCAGATACGCAGTATTTT. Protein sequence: CASSRTRSDTQYF.

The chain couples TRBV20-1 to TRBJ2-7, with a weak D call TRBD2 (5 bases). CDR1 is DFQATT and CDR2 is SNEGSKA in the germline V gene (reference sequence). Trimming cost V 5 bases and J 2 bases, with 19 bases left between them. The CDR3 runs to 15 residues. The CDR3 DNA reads TGCAGTGCTGTTGGAGAAGCGGATTACACCTACGAGCAGTACTTC. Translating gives CSAVGEADYTYEQYF.

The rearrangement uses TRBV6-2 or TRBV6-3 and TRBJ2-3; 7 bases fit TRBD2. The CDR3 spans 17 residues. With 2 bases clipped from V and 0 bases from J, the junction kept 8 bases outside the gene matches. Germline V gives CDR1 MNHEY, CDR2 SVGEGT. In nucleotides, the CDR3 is TGTGCCAGCAGTTACAGCCCTAGCGGACCTAGCACAGATACGCAGTATTTT. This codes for CASSYSPSGPSTDTQYF.

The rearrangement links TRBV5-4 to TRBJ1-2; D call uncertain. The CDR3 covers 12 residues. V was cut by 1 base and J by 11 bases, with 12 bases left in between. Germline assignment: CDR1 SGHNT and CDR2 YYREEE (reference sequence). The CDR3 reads CASSLITGGYTF. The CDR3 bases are TGTGCCAGCAGCTTGATTACTGGTGGGTACACCTTC.

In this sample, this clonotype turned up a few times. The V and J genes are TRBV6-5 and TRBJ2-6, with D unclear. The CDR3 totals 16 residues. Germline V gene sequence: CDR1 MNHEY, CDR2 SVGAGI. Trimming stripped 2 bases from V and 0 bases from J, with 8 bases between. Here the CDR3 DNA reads TGTGCCAGCAGTTACCCTGAAGCCTCTGGGGCCAACGTCCTGACTTTC. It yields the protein CASSYPEASGANVLTF.

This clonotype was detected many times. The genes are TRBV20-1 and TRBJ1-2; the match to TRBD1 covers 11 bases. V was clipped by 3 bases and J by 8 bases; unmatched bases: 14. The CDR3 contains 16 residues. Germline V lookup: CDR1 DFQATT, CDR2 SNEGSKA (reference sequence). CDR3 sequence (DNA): TGCAGTGCTAGGGGTGGACAGGGGGCAAGGTCAGGGGGCTACACCTTC. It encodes CSARGGQGARSGGYTF.

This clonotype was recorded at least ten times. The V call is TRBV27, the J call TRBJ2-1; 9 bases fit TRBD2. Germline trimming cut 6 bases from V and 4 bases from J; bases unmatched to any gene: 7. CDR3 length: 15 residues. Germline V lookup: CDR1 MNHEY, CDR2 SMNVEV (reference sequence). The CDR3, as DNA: TGTGCCAGCAGCTTTGGCCTAGCGGGATACAATGAGCAGTTCTTC. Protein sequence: CASSFGLAGYNEQFF.

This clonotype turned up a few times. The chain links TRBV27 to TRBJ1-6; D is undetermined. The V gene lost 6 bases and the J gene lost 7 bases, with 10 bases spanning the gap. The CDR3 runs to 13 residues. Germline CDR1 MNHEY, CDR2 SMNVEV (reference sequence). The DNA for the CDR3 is TGTGCCAGCAGCCGCCTCCAGAATTCACCCCTCCACTTT. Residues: CASSRLQNSPLHF.

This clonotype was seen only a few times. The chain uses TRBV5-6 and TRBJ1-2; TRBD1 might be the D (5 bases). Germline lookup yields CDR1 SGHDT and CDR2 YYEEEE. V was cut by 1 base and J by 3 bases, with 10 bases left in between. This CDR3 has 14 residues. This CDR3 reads CASSLRGGDYGYTF. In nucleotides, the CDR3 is TGTGCCAGCAGCTTGAGGGGCGGAGACTATGGCTACACCTTC.

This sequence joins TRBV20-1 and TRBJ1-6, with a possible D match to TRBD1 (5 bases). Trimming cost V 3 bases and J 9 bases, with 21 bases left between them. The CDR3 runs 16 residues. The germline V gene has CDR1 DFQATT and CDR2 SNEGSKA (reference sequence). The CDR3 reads CSAREEGTSAISPLHF. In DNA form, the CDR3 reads TGCAGTGCTAGGGAAGAAGGGACGAGCGCAATTTCACCCCTCCACTTT.

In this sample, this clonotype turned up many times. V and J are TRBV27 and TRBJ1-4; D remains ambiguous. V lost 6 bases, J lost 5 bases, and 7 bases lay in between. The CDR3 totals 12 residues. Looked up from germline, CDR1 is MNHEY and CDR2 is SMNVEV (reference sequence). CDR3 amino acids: CASRRTNEKLFF. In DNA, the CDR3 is TGTGCCAGCAGGCGTACCAATGAAAAACTGTTTTTT. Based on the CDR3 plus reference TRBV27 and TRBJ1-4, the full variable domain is EAQVTQNPRYLITVTGKKLTVTCSQNMNHEYMSWYRQDPGLGLRQIYYSMNVEVTDKGDVPEGYKVSRKEKRNFPLILESPSPNQTSLYFCASRRTNEKLFFGSGTQLSVL.

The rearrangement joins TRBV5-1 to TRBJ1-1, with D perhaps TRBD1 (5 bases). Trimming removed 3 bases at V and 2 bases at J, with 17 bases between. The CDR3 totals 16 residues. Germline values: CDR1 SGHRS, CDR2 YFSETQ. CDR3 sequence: CASSSDPVTVNTEAFF. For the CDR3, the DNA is TGCGCCAGCAGCTCCGACCCGGTGACAGTAAACACTGAAGCTTTCTTT. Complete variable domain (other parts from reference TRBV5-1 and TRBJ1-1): KAGVTQTPRYLIKTRGQQVTLSCSPISGHRSVSWYQQTPGQGLQFLFEYFSETQRNKGNFPGRFSGRQFSNSRSEMNVSTLELGDSALYLCASSSDPVTVNTEAFFGQGTRLTVV.

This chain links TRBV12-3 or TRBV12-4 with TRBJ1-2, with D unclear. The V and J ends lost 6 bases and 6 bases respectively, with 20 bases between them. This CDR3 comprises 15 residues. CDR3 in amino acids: CASSQATGSIHGYTF. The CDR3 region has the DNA TGTGCCAGCAGCCAAGCCACGGGGTCCATACATGGCTACACCTTC.

CDR3: CSARQGPDSYNSPLHF. DNA for the CDR3: TGCAGTGCTAGACAGGGACCTGACTCCTATAATTCACCCCTCCACTTT. The gene calls are TRBV20-1 and TRBJ1-6, with D possibly matching TRBD1 (5 bases). CDR1 and CDR2 from the germline V gene are DFQATT and SNEGSKA (reference sequence). V shed 2 bases and J shed 0 bases, with 11 bases lying between them. This CDR3 contains 16 residues.

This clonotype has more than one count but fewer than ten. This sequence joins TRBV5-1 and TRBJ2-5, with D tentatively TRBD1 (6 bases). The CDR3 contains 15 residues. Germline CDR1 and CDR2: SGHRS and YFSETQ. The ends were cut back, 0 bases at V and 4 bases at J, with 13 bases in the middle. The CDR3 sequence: CASSLGQGKPETQYF. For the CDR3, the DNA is TGCGCCAGCAGCTTGGGGCAGGGGAAGCCAGAGACCCAGTACTTC. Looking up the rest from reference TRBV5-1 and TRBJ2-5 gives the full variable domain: KAGVTQTPRYLIKTRGQQVTLSCSPISGHRSVSWYQQTPGQGLQFLFEYFSETQRNKGNFPGRFSGRQFSNSRSEMNVSTLELGDSALYLCASSLGQGKPETQYFGPGTRLLVL.

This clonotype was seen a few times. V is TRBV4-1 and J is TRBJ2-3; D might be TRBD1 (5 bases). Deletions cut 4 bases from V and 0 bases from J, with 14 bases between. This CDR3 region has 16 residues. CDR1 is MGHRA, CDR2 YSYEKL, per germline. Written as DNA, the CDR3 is TGCGCCAGCAGCCCAACAGGCAAGGGGAGCACAGATACGCAGTATTTT. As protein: CASSPTGKGSTDTQYF.

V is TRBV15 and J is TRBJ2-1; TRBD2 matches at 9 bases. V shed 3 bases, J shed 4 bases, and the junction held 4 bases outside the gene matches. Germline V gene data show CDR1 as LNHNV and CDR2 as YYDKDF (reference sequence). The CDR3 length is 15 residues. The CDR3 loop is CATSRAGGLYNEQFF. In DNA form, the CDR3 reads TGTGCCACCAGCAGGGCGGGGGGGCTGTACAATGAGCAGTTCTTC. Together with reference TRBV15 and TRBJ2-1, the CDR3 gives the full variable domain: DAMVIQNPRYQVTQFGKPVTLSCSQTLNHNVMYWYQQKSSQAPKLLFHYYDKDFNNEADTPDNFQSRRPNTSFCFLDIRSPGLGDTAMYLCATSRAGGLYNEQFFGPGTRLTVL.

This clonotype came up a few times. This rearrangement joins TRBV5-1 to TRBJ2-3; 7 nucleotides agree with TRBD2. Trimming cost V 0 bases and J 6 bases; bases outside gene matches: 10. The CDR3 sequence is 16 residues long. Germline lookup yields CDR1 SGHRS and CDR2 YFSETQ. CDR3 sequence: CASSLASSGGGDTQYF. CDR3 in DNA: TGCGCCAGCAGCTTGGCCTCATCGGGAGGCGGGGATACGCAGTATTTT.

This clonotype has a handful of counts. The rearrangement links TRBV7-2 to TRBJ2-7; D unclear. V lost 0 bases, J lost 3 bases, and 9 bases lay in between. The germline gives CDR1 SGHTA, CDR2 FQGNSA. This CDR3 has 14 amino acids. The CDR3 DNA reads TGTGCCAGCAGCTTAGCCTCACCCAACTACGAGCAGTACTTC. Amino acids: CASSLASPNYEQYF.

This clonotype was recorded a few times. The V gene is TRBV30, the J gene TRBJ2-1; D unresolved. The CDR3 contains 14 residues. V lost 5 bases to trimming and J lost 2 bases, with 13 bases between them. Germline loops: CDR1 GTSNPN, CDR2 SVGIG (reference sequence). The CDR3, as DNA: TGTGCCTGGGCCCTTCCGTGGGCCTACAATGAGCAGTTCTTC. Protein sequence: CAWALPWAYNEQFF.

The CDR3 here is CASSLEQFPPYEQYF. CDR3 coding DNA: TGTGCCAGCAGCCTCGAACAGTTTCCCCCCTACGAGCAGTACTTC. The chain employs TRBV14 and TRBJ2-7; D not resolved. From germline, CDR1 is SGHDN and CDR2 FVKESK. V was cut by 4 bases and J by 2 bases, with 15 bases left in between. The CDR3 runs 15 residues.

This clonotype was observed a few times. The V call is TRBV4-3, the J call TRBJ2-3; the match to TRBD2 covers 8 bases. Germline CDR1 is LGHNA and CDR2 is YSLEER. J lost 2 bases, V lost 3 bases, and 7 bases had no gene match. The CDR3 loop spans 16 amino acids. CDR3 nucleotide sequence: TGCGCCAGCAGCCACGCTGCGGGAGGCTCCACAGATACGCAGTATTTT. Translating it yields CASSHAAGGSTDTQYF.

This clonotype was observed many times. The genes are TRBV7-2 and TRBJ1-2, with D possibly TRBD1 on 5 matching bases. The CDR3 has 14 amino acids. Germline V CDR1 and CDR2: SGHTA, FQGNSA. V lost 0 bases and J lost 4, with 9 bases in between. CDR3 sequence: CASSLAQGTYGYTF. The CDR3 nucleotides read TGTGCCAGCAGCTTAGCGCAGGGTACCTATGGCTACACCTTC.

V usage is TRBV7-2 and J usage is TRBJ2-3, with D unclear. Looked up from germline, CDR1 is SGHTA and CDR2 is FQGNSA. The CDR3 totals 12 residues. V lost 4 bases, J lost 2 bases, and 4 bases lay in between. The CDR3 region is CASSYYTDTQYF. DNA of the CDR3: TGTGCCAGCAGCTATTACACAGATACGCAGTATTTT.

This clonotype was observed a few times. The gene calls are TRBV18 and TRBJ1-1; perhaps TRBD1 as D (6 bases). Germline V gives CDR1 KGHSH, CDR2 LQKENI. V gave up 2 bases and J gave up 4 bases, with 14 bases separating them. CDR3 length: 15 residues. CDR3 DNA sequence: TGTGCCAGCTCACCATCGACAGGCAAGGTCACTGAAGCTTTCTTT. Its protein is CASSPSTGKVTEAFF.

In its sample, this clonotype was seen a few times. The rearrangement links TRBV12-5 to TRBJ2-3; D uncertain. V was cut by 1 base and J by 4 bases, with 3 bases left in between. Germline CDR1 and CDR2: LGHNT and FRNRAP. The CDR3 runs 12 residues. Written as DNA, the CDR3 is TGTGCTAGTGGTTTGGACGCAGATACGCAGTATTTT. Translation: CASGLDADTQYF.

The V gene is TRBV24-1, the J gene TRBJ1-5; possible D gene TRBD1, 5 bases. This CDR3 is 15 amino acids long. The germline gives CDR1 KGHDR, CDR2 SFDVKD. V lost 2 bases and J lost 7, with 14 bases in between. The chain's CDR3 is CATSDSGTGMQPQHF. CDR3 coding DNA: TGTGCCACCAGTGATTCAGGGACGGGAATGCAGCCCCAGCATTTT.